This T cell receptor (beta chain) derives from a study of blood T cell repertoires in COVID-19. Overall study context: Donors in the United States, Italy and Spain gave samples during acute or convalescent COVID-19. T cells, B-cell-depleted T cells, or PBMCs provided the cDNA or gDNA that served as material.

Germline loops: CDR1 SGDLS, CDR2 YYNGEE. The CDR3 covers 14 residues. The V gene lost 0 bases and the J gene lost 4 bases, with 10 bases spanning the gap. In the original workflow: Estimation of nucleated cell counts relied on the amplification of reference gene primers. The data were produced by immunoSEQ multiplex PCR, yet TCRdb's version contains in-frame clones alone and is incomplete. V and J calls and clone size are as listed in that table; D and trimming were resolved from the DNA. The table lists 150,000 to 160,000 clones, approximately 85% of them singletons. Seattle's enrolled individuals joined amid active infection and were then monitored longitudinally.

The J gene is TRBJ1-2, the V gene TRBV9, with D hard to call. Sequences were obtained from peripheral blood. This TCR was sampled from a man aged 60 to 69 with COVID-19, enrolled during active disease. The DNA for the CDR3 is TGTGCCAGCAGCGTAGGCGGGGAGGCCTATGGCTACACCTTC. Translation: CASSVGGEAYGYTF.